A single sample gave rise to the 16 T cell receptor beta chains below, sequenced in a study of blood T cell repertoires in COVID-19. Sequencing used immunoSEQ multiplex PCR; TCRdb keeps in-frame clones, though not all of them. The data contain about 190,000 clones, roughly 83% of them singletons. What was sequenced was PBMCs or T cells enriched from blood (not recorded which). The receptors were gathered from a woman aged 25-40 years who had recovered from COVID-19.

The CDR3 DNA reads TGTGCCAGCAGCTCCGAGACAGGGGGGAGCAATCAGCCCCAGCATTTT. Translating it yields CASSSETGGSNQPQHF. The gene calls are TRBV7-6 and TRBJ1-5; TRBD1 matches at 9 bases. Trimming removed 4 bases from V and 1 base from J; junction bases left unmatched: 5. Germline values: CDR1 SGHVS, CDR2 FNYEAQ. The CDR3 length is 16 residues.

The chain links TRBV28 to TRBJ1-4; D perhaps matches TRBD1 (5 bases). Germline V gene sequence: CDR1 MDHEN, CDR2 SYDVKM. The CDR3 is made up of 15 amino acids. V was cut by 2 bases and J by 1 base, with 8 bases left in between. The CDR3 sequence is CASSLQGITNEKLFF. Written as DNA, the CDR3 is TGTGCCAGCAGTTTACAGGGAATAACTAATGAAAAACTGTTTTTT.

This chain links TRBV28 with TRBJ1-3, with D tentatively TRBD1 (6 bases). The CDR3 is 16 residues long. The V gene lost 1 base and the J gene lost 0 bases, with 10 bases spanning the gap. The germline CDR1 and CDR2 sequences are MDHEN and SYDVKM. The CDR3 DNA follows: TGTGCCAGCAGTTTATTGTTAGGGGGCTCTGGAAACACCATATATTTT. Its protein product is CASSLLLGGSGNTIYF.

This clone has just a few counts. The chain has TRBV4-2 and TRBJ2-5; 9 nucleotides line up with TRBD2. Trimming took 2 bases from V and 5 from J; bases not matched to a gene: 12. Germline V lookup: CDR1 LGHNA, CDR2 YNFKEQ. The CDR3 extends over 17 amino acids. The CDR3 sequence: CASSQHSSGTRPETQYF. CDR3 sequence (DNA): TGTGCCAGCAGCCAACACTCTAGCGGGACACGCCCGGAGACCCAGTACTTC.

The chain couples TRBV11-1 to TRBJ2-5; D remains unclear. The CDR3 is 12 residues long. From germline, CDR1 is SGHAT and CDR2 FQDESV (reference sequence). Trimming stripped 5 bases from V and 0 bases from J, with 4 bases between. CDR3 coding DNA: TGTGCCAGCAGCCAGTACCAAGAGACCCAGTACTTC. This sequence encodes CASSQYQETQYF.

The chain links TRBV5-1 to TRBJ2-2; TRBD2 agrees at 7 bases. This CDR3 spans 14 amino acids. V trimming: 5 bases; J trimming: 1 base; junction bases outside the gene matches: 2. From germline, CDR1 is SGHRS and CDR2 YFSETQ. CDR3 residues: CASRRGENTGELFF. In DNA, the CDR3 is TGCGCCAGCAGACGGGGGGAGAACACCGGGGAGCTGTTTTTT.

CDR3: CASSENLGTGQAEQFF. DNA for the CDR3: TGTGCCAGCAGTGAAAATTTGGGGACAGGGCAAGCGGAGCAGTTCTTC. The rearrangement joins TRBV6-1 to TRBJ2-1; 9 bases are shared with TRBD1. V lost 2 bases, J lost 10 bases, and 12 bases stayed unmatched. Germline V gives CDR1 MNHNS, CDR2 SASEGT. This CDR3 has 16 amino acids.

The genes are TRBV11-2 and TRBJ1-2, with TRBD1 matching over 7 bases. This CDR3 spans 13 amino acids. Trimming cost V 6 bases and J 2 bases; bases outside gene matches: 3. Germline V gives CDR1 SGHAT, CDR2 FQNNGV. The CDR3 sequence is CASRGTANYGYTF. The CDR3 DNA reads as TGTGCCAGCAGGGGGACAGCAAACTATGGCTACACCTTC.

V usage is TRBV30 and J usage is TRBJ1-1; D is possibly TRBD1 (5 bases). Germline V gene lookup returns CDR1 GTSNPN and CDR2 SVGIG (reference sequence). The CDR3 covers 14 residues. The ends were cut back, 0 bases at V and 4 bases at J, with 12 bases in the middle. CDR3 nucleotides: TGTGCCTGGAGTGTGCCAGGGTCGACCACTGAAGCTTTCTTT. Protein product: CAWSVPGSTTEAFF.

This clone showed up many times. This chain connects TRBV7-9 to TRBJ2-7, with TRBD2 matching 13 bases. CDR1 SEHNR and CDR2 FQNEAQ come from the germline V gene (reference sequence). The trim removed 4 bases at V and 6 bases at J, leaving 6 bases unmatched. The CDR3 sequence is 15 residues long. The DNA for the CDR3 is TGTGCCAGCAGCTCGAGACTAGCGGGAGGCCGCGAGCAGTACTTC. This codes for CASSSRLAGGREQYF.

This clone appeared once. The chain links TRBV5-4 to TRBJ1-1; 8 positions agree with TRBD1. V lost 4 bases, J lost 0 bases, and 5 bases stayed unmatched. Looked up from germline, CDR1 is SGHNT and CDR2 is YYREEE (reference sequence). This CDR3 spans 15 amino acids. CDR3: CASSVRQGLNTEAFF. In nucleotides, the CDR3 is TGTGCCAGCAGCGTAAGACAGGGGCTGAACACTGAAGCTTTCTTT.

This chain links TRBV5-1 with TRBJ1-1, with TRBD1 matching over 7 bases. Germline CDR1 and CDR2: SGHRS and YFSETQ. V shed 1 base and J 3 bases; nucleotides not matched to a gene: 6. This CDR3 contains 15 residues. CDR3 in DNA: TGCGCCAGCAGCTTGAGTTCCGGGACAGACACTGAAGCTTTCTTT. Translated: CASSLSSGTDTEAFF.

In its sample, this clone was seen a few times. The chain uses TRBV19 and TRBJ1-4; tentatively, D is TRBD1 (6 bases). Germline CDR1 reads LNHDA; CDR2 reads SQIVND (reference sequence). V dropped 6 bases and J dropped 4 bases, with 12 bases sitting between them. The CDR3 has 14 amino acids. The CDR3 DNA reads as TGTGCCAGTAGGGGGGCAGCAAATAATGAAAAACTGTTTTTT. Translating gives CASRGAANNEKLFF. Based on the CDR3 plus reference TRBV19 and TRBJ1-4, the full variable domain is DGGITQSPKYLFRKEGQNVTLSCEQNLNHDAMYWYRQDPGQGLRLIYYSQIVNDFQKGDIAEGYSVSREKKESFPLTVTSAQKNPTAFYLCASRGAANNEKLFFGSGTQLSVL.

This chain joins TRBV7-3 and TRBJ1-1; a possible D gene is TRBD1 (6 bases). The CDR3 has 13 amino acids. CDR1 and CDR2 from the germline V gene are SGHTA and FQGTGA. V shed 5 bases and J shed 2 bases, with 9 bases lying between them. In DNA form, the CDR3 reads TGTGCCAGCAGCCAGGGGCCTAACACTGAAGCTTTCTTT. Translation: CASSQGPNTEAFF.

The rearrangement joins TRBV5-1 to TRBJ1-1, with D unclear. CDR1 is SGHRS, CDR2 YFSETQ, per germline. V was trimmed by 5 bases and J by 2 bases, leaving 16 bases between them. The CDR3 runs 15 residues. CDR3 loop: CASRLLAEVNTEAFF. CDR3 in DNA: TGCGCCAGCAGACTTCTAGCGGAGGTCAACACTGAAGCTTTCTTT.

This chain links TRBV28 with TRBJ2-5, with 8 bases fitting TRBD1. The CDR3 loop spans 14 amino acids. With 5 bases clipped from V and 4 bases from J, the junction kept 6 bases outside the gene matches. Germline CDR1 is MDHEN and CDR2 is SYDVKM. The CDR3 loop reads CASSQGRGRETQYF. CDR3 in DNA: TGTGCCAGCAGTCAGGGCAGGGGGCGAGAGACCCAGTACTTC.